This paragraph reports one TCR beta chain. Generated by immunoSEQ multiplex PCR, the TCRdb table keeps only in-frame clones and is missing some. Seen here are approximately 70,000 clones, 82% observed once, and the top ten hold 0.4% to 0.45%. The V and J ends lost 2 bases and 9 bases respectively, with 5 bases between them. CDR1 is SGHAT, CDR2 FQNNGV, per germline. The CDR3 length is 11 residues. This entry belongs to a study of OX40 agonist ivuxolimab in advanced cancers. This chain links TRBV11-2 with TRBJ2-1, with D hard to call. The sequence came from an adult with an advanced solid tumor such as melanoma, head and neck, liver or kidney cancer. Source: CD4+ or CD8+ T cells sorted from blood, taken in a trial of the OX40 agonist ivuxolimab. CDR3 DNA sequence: TGTGCCAGCAGCTTACTCCTTGAGCAGTTCTTC. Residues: CASSLLLEQFF.